The clone carrying this T cell receptor beta chain occurred a few times. Its target is not known. Per germline, CDR1 DFQATT and CDR2 SNEGSKA (reference sequence). The CDR3 totals 10 residues. V was trimmed by 0 bases and J by 4 bases, leaving 0 bases between them. Data came from immunoSEQ multiplex PCR; TCRdb stores just in-frame clones and leaves some out. The sample has approximately 65,000 clones, about 80% seen once. The data are from a study of radiotherapy plus CTLA-4 blockade in lung cancer. Study-level findings and limits: Tumor-origin TCR clones grew in blood after radiotherapy plus ipilimumab.

Chemo-refractory metastatic non-small-cell lung cancer patients received focal radiation with ipilimumab CTLA-4 blockade. Material: peripheral blood, obtained from a patient treated with radiotherapy plus ipilimumab. This TCR was sampled from a human donor with non-small cell lung cancer who had a complete response to radiotherapy plus ipilimumab. The chain recombines TRBV20-1 with TRBJ2-5; no reliable D call. The CDR3 here is CSAREETQYF. CDR3 DNA: TGCAGTGCTAGAGAAGAGACCCAGTACTTC.